This T cell receptor beta chain appears in the sequencing data of a study of CD8+ T cells in alopecia areata. CDR3 length: 11 residues. Germline-derived CDR1 and CDR2 are SQVTM and ANQGSEA. V was shortened by 4 bases and J by 10 bases, with 13 bases between the two germline ends. This clone showed up just a few times. Treatment denoted: oral pan-JAK inhibitor, 5-10 mg twice daily. Sequencing templates came from extracted RNA that was reverse transcribed into cDNA. TCRdb's table, derived via immunoSEQ multiplex PCR, lists solely in-frame clones and lacks some. The table records under 350,000 clones, more than 45% of them present only once.

The TCR comes from a human donor with alopecia areata. Here the sequenced sample was CD4+ T cells sorted from blood, taken at week 24, from a patient treated with tofacitinib. V and J are TRBV29-1 and TRBJ2-5; D is perhaps TRBD1 or TRBD2 (5 bases each). CDR3 residues: CSVGTWGIQYF. CDR3 DNA sequence: TGCAGCGTTGGTACTTGGGGGATCCAGTACTTC.